The following is a T cell receptor (beta chain) sequence with its context. Its antigen is still unknown. Germline V gene sequence: CDR1 SGDLS, CDR2 YYNGEE. J lost 7 bases, V lost 3 bases, and 4 bases had no gene match. This CDR3 has 14 amino acids. Profiling relied on immunoSEQ multiplex PCR, and the TCRdb table lists in-frame clones only, not all of them. The sample shows around 86,000 clones, approximately 93% of them seen only once. Donors were drawn from the roughly 120-subject validation cohort, separate from the roughly 700-subject first cohort. These data come from a study of cytomegalovirus exposure and HLA in healthy donors. Study findings and constraints: The investigators catalogued 180 or so TCR beta chains as cytomegalovirus-associated. Most TCR sequences showed up rarely, but some public TCRs showed up in many donors.

The source of this sequence is a woman aged 30 to 39 in good health and CMV-seropositive. Sequenced: PBMCs. The rearrangement uses TRBV9 and TRBJ2-2, with TRBD2 matching over 9 bases. CDR3 residues: CASSGLAGVGELFF. The CDR3 DNA sequence: TGTGCCAGCAGCGGTTTAGCGGGAGTCGGGGAGCTGTTTTTT.